Given below is one T cell receptor beta chain in context. Its specificity is not known. Profiling relied on immunoSEQ multiplex PCR, and the TCRdb table lists in-frame clones only, not all of them. Of roughly 1 million clones in the sample, roughly 80% were seen once. The sample belongs to a study of shared clonotypes between healthy human individuals. Study summary: Each donor had three CD4 naive, three CD4 memory, two CD8 naive and one CD8 memory plate.

General study results and limits: Of the naive CD4 clonotypes, around 5.2% were shared across a few donors.

This CDR3 is 18 amino acids long. Losses at the gene ends were 9 bases for V and 2 bases for J; bases not matched to a gene: 12. Germline V gene lookup returns CDR1 MNHEY and CDR2 SMNVEV (reference sequence). This TCR was sampled from a man younger than 35 in good health. The rearrangement links TRBV27 to TRBJ2-1, with 14 bases aligning to TRBD2. Sequencing was performed on memory CD4+ T cells sorted from blood. Subset of the sample: CD45RA-negative fraction. DNA of the CDR3: TGTGCCAGGTGTGGTGGGACTAGCGGGAGTAGGACCTACAATGAGCAGTTCTTC. It encodes CARCGGTSGSRTYNEQFF.